These T cell receptor beta chains were read from a single sample in a study of PD-1 blockade in classical Hodgkin lymphoma. Profiled with immunoSEQ multiplex PCR; TCRdb holds only in-frame clones, not every one. The sample lists about 97,000 clones; around 89% were seen once. The sequences come from peripheral blood mononuclear cells (PBMCs), collected before the second cycle of nivolumab. Receptors were obtained from a human donor with classical Hodgkin lymphoma. The CDR3 runs from the conserved cysteine through the conserved F or W. D genes are given only for firm matches. Expanded clones get a size class; other rows say once, few or many, or leave the size out.

J: TRBJ2-7
size: few
D: .
V: TRBV27
CDR3: CASSWDFSDRGPYEQYF
DNA: TGTGCCAGCAGTTGGGATTTCTCCGACCGGGGACCCTACGAGCAGTACTTC

J: TRBJ1-2
size: once
D: .
V: TRBV14
CDR3: CASSPRGPYEFNYGYTF
DNA: TGTGCCAGCAGCCCACGTGGCCCCTACGAATTTAACTATGGCTACACCTTC

J: TRBJ1-6
size: .
D: TRBD1
V: TRBV11-1
CDR3: CASSFSGQGNSPLHF
DNA: TGTGCCAGCAGCTTCTCGGGACAGGGTAATTCACCCCTCCACTTT

J: TRBJ2-3
size: once
D: TRBD2
V: TRBV2
CDR3: CASSEAGLRGSTDTQYF
DNA: TGTGCCAGCAGTGAAGCGGGGTTGCGGGGGAGCACAGATACGCAGTATTTT

J: TRBJ1-4
size: .
D: TRBD1
V: TRBV10-3
CDR3: CAISGTGQANEKLFF
DNA: TGTGCCATCAGTGGTACGGGACAGGCAAACGAAAAACTGTTTTTT

J: TRBJ1-4
size: .
D: .
V: TRBV7-9
CDR3: CASSSSSATNEKLFF
DNA: TGTGCCAGCAGCTCCTCAAGTGCAACTAATGAAAAACTGTTTTTT

J: TRBJ2-7
size: .
D: TRBD2
V: TRBV15
CDR3: CATSPRSGGTYEQYF
DNA: TGTGCCACCAGCCCACGTAGCGGGGGGACCTACGAGCAGTACTTC

J: TRBJ2-7
size: .
D: .
V: TRBV30
CDR3: CAWSVHWHPDSYEQYF
DNA: TGTGCCTGGAGTGTACATTGGCATCCCGACTCCTACGAGCAGTACTTC

J: TRBJ1-2
size: .
D: TRBD1
V: TRBV30
CDR3: CAWTLQGGREGYTF
DNA: TGTGCCTGGACACTTCAGGGGGGAAGGGAAGGCTACACCTTC

J: TRBJ1-1
size: .
D: .
V: TRBV6-1
CDR3: CASTGTGYSEAFF
DNA: TGTGCCAGCACCGGAACAGGGTACTCTGAAGCTTTCTTT

J: TRBJ2-7
size: .
D: .
V: TRBV15
CDR3: CATSRVHDSSYEQYF
DNA: TGTGCCACCAGCAGAGTTCACGACAGCTCCTACGAGCAGTACTTC

J: TRBJ2-6
size: .
D: .
V: TRBV25-1
CDR3: CASSEWGSGSGANVLTF
DNA: TGTGCCAGCAGTGAATGGGGTTCGGGTTCTGGGGCCAACGTCCTGACTTTC

J: TRBJ1-5
size: .
D: TRBD1
V: TRBV7-6
CDR3: CASSLKTRTGIHQPQHF
DNA: TGTGCCAGCAGCTTGAAAACCCGGACAGGGATACATCAGCCCCAGCATTTT

J: TRBJ1-2
size: .
D: TRBD1
V: TRBV25-1
CDR3: CASSLSGGHGYTF
DNA: TGTGCCAGCAGTTTGTCAGGGGGCCATGGCTACACCTTC

J: TRBJ1-5
size: .
D: .
V: TRBV7-2
CDR3: CASSSVAGHQPQHF
DNA: TGTGCCAGCAGCTCAGTGGCGGGCCATCAGCCCCAGCATTTT

J: TRBJ1-5
size: few
D: TRBD1
V: TRBV4-2
CDR3: CASSQSPGQGIQPQHF
DNA: TGTGCCAGCAGCCAATCCCCGGGACAGGGGATTCAGCCCCAGCATTTT

J: TRBJ2-5
size: .
D: TRBD2
V: TRBV10-2
CDR3: CASSDIGAGGQKETQYF
DNA: TGCGCCAGCAGTGACATAGGGGCGGGGGGGCAGAAAGAGACCCAGTACTTC

J: TRBJ2-3
size: .
D: TRBD2
V: TRBV5-8
CDR3: CASSLGLAGGTSTDTQYF
DNA: TGTGCCAGCAGCTTAGGACTAGCGGGGGGAACTAGCACAGATACGCAGTATTTT

J: TRBJ2-6
size: .
D: .
V: TRBV25-1
CDR3: CASSVPGANVLTF
DNA: TGTGCCAGCAGTGTCCCTGGGGCCAACGTCCTGACTTTC

J: TRBJ2-1
size: .
D: .
V: TRBV4-3
CDR3: CASCPGLGNEQFF
DNA: TGCGCCAGCTGCCCCGGGTTGGGCAATGAGCAGTTCTTC

J: TRBJ1-1
size: .
D: .
V: TRBV7-8
CDR3: CASSLAGFSEAFF
DNA: TGTGCCAGCAGCTTAGCGGGGTTCTCTGAAGCTTTCTTT

J: TRBJ1-4
size: .
D: .
V: TRBV7-9
CDR3: CASSLASGGSNEKLFF
DNA: TGTGCCAGCAGCTTAGCCTCCGGGGGGTCTAATGAAAAACTGTTTTTT

J: TRBJ1-1
size: .
D: .
V: TRBV5-6
CDR3: CASSLGWGGAEAFF
DNA: TGTGCCAGCAGCTTGGGGTGGGGCGGCGCTGAAGCTTTCTTT

J: TRBJ1-1
size: few
D: .
V: TRBV7-6
CDR3: CASSQATGLTEAFF
DNA: TGTGCCAGCAGCCAAGCTACAGGGCTCACTGAAGCTTTCTTT

J: TRBJ2-7
size: .
D: TRBD2
V: TRBV6-5
CDR3: CASKLSGLLRYEQYF
DNA: TGTGCCAGCAAACTTAGCGGGTTGTTACGCTACGAGCAGTACTTC

J: TRBJ1-2
size: .
D: TRBD1
V: TRBV9
CDR3: CASSVGRGQGGYTF
DNA: TGTGCCAGCAGCGTAGGCAGGGGGCAGGGAGGCTACACCTTC

J: TRBJ1-5
size: .
D: .
V: TRBV7-9
CDR3: CAVGQGNQPQHF
DNA: TGTGCCGTGGGGCAGGGGAATCAGCCCCAGCATTTT

J: TRBJ2-3
size: .
D: TRBD1
V: TRBV30
CDR3: CAWSPGTGGTDTQYF
DNA: TGTGCCTGGAGTCCCGGGACAGGGGGCACAGATACGCAGTATTTT

J: TRBJ1-4
size: .
D: .
V: TRBV27
CDR3: CASSHPFEKLFF
DNA: TGTGCCAGCAGCCACCCTTTCGAAAAACTGTTTTTT

J: TRBJ1-5
size: .
D: .
V: TRBV6-5
CDR3: CASSYAGYNQPQHF
DNA: TGTGCCAGCAGTTACGCAGGGTACAATCAGCCCCAGCATTTT